This T cell receptor (beta chain) was identified in a study of shared clonotypes between healthy human individuals. The V gene lost 3 bases and the J gene lost 5 bases, with 7 bases spanning the gap. Germline V gene lookup returns CDR1 SGHAT and CDR2 FQNNGV. The CDR3 covers 12 residues. Generated by immunoSEQ multiplex PCR, the TCRdb table keeps only in-frame clones and is missing some. In the table there are nearly 2 million clones, about 95% of which are singletons. Naive CD8 populations comprised CD45RO-negative cells positively selected for CCR7, excluding terminally differentiated effector memory CD45RA+ cells. There were no recent acute infections or vaccinations among the donors, who were healthy HIV-negative adults. Each sample came from a Caucasian adult donor living in Nashville, Tennessee.

Sequenced: naive CD8+ T cells sorted from blood. The TCR comes from a young man in good health. The chain has TRBV11-2 and TRBJ1-1; D unclear. CDR3: CASSFGWTEAFF. DNA for the CDR3: TGTGCCAGCAGCTTTGGTTGGACTGAAGCTTTCTTT.